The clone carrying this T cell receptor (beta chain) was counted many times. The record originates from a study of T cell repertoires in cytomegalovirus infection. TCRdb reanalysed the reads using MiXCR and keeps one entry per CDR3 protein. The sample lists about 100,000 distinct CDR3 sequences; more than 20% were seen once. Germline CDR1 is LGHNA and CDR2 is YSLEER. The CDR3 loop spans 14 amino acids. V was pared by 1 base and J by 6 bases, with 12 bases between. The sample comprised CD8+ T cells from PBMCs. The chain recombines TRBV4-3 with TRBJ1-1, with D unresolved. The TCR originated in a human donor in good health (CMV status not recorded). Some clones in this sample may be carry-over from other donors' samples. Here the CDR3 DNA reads TGCGCCAGCAGCCAAGGGGTCGAGGTAGCTGAAGCTTTCTTT. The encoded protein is CASSQGVEVAEAFF.